The 18 T cell receptor beta chains below were found in one sample sequenced in a study of response to subunit inactivated influenza vaccine. TCRdb ran MiXCR on the RT-PCR reads and lists one entry per CDR3 protein. The data contain about 780,000 distinct CDR3 sequences, about 18% of them seen just once; the ten biggest clones take up approximately 10%. Sample: PBMCs from blood, taken 5 days after vaccination. Source of these receptors: a man between 45 and 60 years old who received an inactivated influenza vaccine.

The chain uses TRBV20-1 and TRBJ2-1; no clear D gene. Trimming shortened V by 0 bases and J by 2 bases, and 14 bases separated the two germline ends. CDR1 is DFQATT, CDR2 SNEGSKA, per germline (reference sequence). The CDR3 has 16 amino acids. The CDR3 DNA reads as TGCAGTGCTAGAGATCTCGAAGGGCGCCCCTACAATGAGCAGTTCTTC. It is translated as CSARDLEGRPYNEQFF.

This clonotype has ten or more counts. The chain recombines TRBV24-1 with TRBJ2-5, with D tentatively TRBD1 (6 bases). Germline CDR1 reads KGHDR; CDR2 reads SFDVKD. Trimming took off 4 bases at V and 3 bases at J, with 14 bases between the two ends. The CDR3 runs to 15 residues. CDR3 sequence (DNA): TGTGCCACCAGTGACCCGGGACACCCTAAAGAGACCCAGTACTTC. Translation gives CATSDPGHPKETQYF.

CDR3 in amino acids: CASSRKGQSYGYTF. In DNA, the CDR3 is TGTGCCAGCAGCCGAAAGGGGCAATCCTATGGCTACACCTTC. This chain links TRBV5-6 with TRBJ1-2; D is perhaps TRBD1 (5 bases). Germline V CDR1 and CDR2: SGHDT, YYEEEE. The V gene lost 4 bases and the J gene lost 4 bases, with 14 bases spanning the gap. The CDR3 runs to 14 residues.

V gene TRBV6-5 combines with J gene TRBJ1-6; D is ambiguous. The CDR3 is made up of 15 amino acids. The V gene lost 0 bases and the J gene lost 7 bases, with 10 bases spanning the gap. Germline-derived CDR1 and CDR2 are MNHEY and SVGAGI. CDR3 sequence (DNA): TGTGCCAGCAGTTACTCGAGGCGGGGAAATTCACCCCTCCACTTT. It is translated as CASSYSRRGNSPLHF.

The chain uses TRBV6-2 or TRBV6-3 and TRBJ2-7; D might be TRBD2 (6 bases). Looked up from germline, CDR1 is MNHEY and CDR2 is SVGEGT. The CDR3 is made up of 13 amino acids. V was trimmed by 7 bases and J by 5 bases, leaving 15 bases between them. The CDR3 reads CASNGWDFHEQYF. The CDR3 nucleotides read TGTGCCAGCAATGGATGGGACTTCCACGAGCAGTACTTC.

The V and J genes are TRBV12-3 or TRBV12-4 and TRBJ2-3; no definite D call. V was shortened by 3 bases and J by 6 bases, with 7 bases between the two germline ends. The CDR3 is 12 amino acids. The CDR3 coding sequence is TGTGCCAGCAGTTTGACTCCCGATACGCAGTATTTT. Its translation is CASSLTPDTQYF.

This clonotype was picked up many times. The chain has TRBV12-3 or TRBV12-4 and TRBJ1-6; D unclear. The V end was cut by 4 bases, the J end by 7 bases, with 14 bases between. The CDR3 loop spans 15 amino acids. DNA of the CDR3: TGTGCCAGCAGTTACTCTGCGGGGTCGAATTCACCCCTCCACTTT. Amino acid sequence: CASSYSAGSNSPLHF.

V is TRBV7-2 and J is TRBJ1-2; D possibly corresponds to TRBD1 (5 bases). Trimming left V 3 bases short and J 5 bases short, with 13 bases between. This CDR3 has 14 amino acids. CDR1 is SGHTA, CDR2 FQGNSA, per germline. The chain's CDR3 is CASSFSATVYGYTF. In nucleotides, the CDR3 is TGTGCCAGCAGCTTCTCGGCGACAGTTTATGGCTACACCTTC.

This clonotype was found many times. J is TRBJ1-1 and V is TRBV7-2; D unclear. The germline gives CDR1 SGHTA, CDR2 FQGNSA. This CDR3 is 12 amino acids long. Trimming removed 4 bases at V and 1 base at J, with 4 bases between. The CDR3 nucleotides are TGTGCCAGCAGCTCACAGAACACTGAAGCTTTCTTT. Its translation: CASSSQNTEAFF.

The rearrangement joins TRBV19 to TRBJ1-5, with no clear D. Trimming removed 3 bases from V and 2 bases from J, with 8 bases in between. CDR1 is LNHDA, CDR2 SQIVND, per germline (reference sequence). This CDR3 comprises 14 residues. Written as DNA, the CDR3 is TGTGCCAGTAGTATGCATATCGGCAATCAGCCCCAGCATTTT. Its protein product is CASSMHIGNQPQHF.

This clonotype was recorded many times. The chain couples TRBV28 to TRBJ1-5, with 7 bases lining up with TRBD1. Germline trimming cut 3 bases from V and 2 bases from J; bases unmatched to any gene: 7. Germline V gene sequence: CDR1 MDHEN, CDR2 SYDVKM. The CDR3 is 16 amino acids. In DNA, the CDR3 is TGTGCCAGCAGTTTGACCCTTGGACAGGGCAATCAGCCCCAGCATTTT. Protein: CASSLTLGQGNQPQHF.

The chain joins TRBV20-1 to TRBJ2-7, with D possibly being TRBD1 (6 bases). V lost 5 bases and J 3 bases, leaving 14 bases between the germline ends. The length of the CDR3 is 13 residues. CDR1 DFQATT and CDR2 SNEGSKA come from the germline V gene (reference sequence). CDR3: CSAPVRGNYEQYF. The CDR3 DNA is TGCAGTGCTCCCGTAAGGGGGAACTACGAGCAGTACTTC.

This clonotype was seen a handful of times. The rearrangement uses TRBV20-1 and TRBJ2-1; TRBD1 is a possible D gene (5 bases). The CDR3 extends over 15 amino acids. The germline CDR1 and CDR2 sequences are DFQATT and SNEGSKA (reference sequence). V lost 2 bases and J 0 bases, leaving 11 bases between the germline ends. The CDR3 sequence is CSARYRQSSYNEQFF. In DNA form, the CDR3 reads TGCAGTGCTAGATACAGACAGAGCTCCTACAATGAGCAGTTCTTC.

This clonotype was seen at least ten times. The V gene is TRBV27, the J gene TRBJ2-7; no clear D gene. Germline V gene sequence: CDR1 MNHEY, CDR2 SMNVEV (reference sequence). With 4 bases removed from V and 6 bases from J, the gap between germline ends came to 19 bases. The CDR3 length is 15 residues. The CDR3 region has the DNA TGTGCCAGCAGTTCGATAAGAGTGGCCCCCCCCGAGCAGTACTTC. Translating it yields CASSSIRVAPPEQYF.

This clonotype turned up a few times. This chain links TRBV20-1 with TRBJ1-2; tentative D call: TRBD1 (5 bases). CDR3 length equals 14 residues. Trimming shortened V by 3 bases and J by 4 bases, and 15 bases separated the two germline ends. The germline CDR1 and CDR2 sequences are DFQATT and SNEGSKA (reference sequence). CDR3 amino acids: CSASRDLDSYGYTF. CDR3 coding DNA: TGCAGTGCTAGCCGGGACTTAGATTCCTATGGCTACACCTTC.

V gene TRBV29-1 combines with J gene TRBJ2-1; D gene unclear. This CDR3 spans 12 amino acids. From germline, CDR1 is SQVTM and CDR2 ANQGSEA. Trimming pared 6 bases from V and 9 bases from J, leaving 15 bases between. Written as DNA, the CDR3 is TGCAGCGTCTTCTTGACGGTCGGTGAGCAGTTCTTC. Its protein is CSVFLTVGEQFF.

This chain uses TRBV7-9 with TRBJ2-1, with 12 bases aligning to TRBD2. This CDR3 contains 15 residues. J was trimmed by 10 bases and V by 6 bases; bases with no gene match: 10. Germline CDR1 is SEHNR and CDR2 is FQNEAQ (reference sequence). The CDR3 nucleotides are TGTGCCAGCAGGCGCACTAGCGGGGGGTCTAGGGAGCAGTTCTTC. It codes for CASRRTSGGSREQFF.

V gene TRBV9 combines with J gene TRBJ2-7; 10 bases map to TRBD2. This CDR3 has 15 residues. CDR1 is SGDLS, CDR2 YYNGEE, per germline. Losses at the gene ends were 3 bases for V and 2 bases for J; bases not matched to a gene: 5. The CDR3 loop reads CASSATGTSAYEQYF. In DNA, the CDR3 is TGTGCCAGCAGCGCCACCGGGACTAGCGCCTACGAGCAGTACTTC.